A selection of T cell receptor beta chains follows, all from one sample in a study of blood T cell repertoires in COVID-19. Data came from immunoSEQ multiplex PCR; TCRdb stores just in-frame clones and leaves some out. The profile shows a few hundred thousand clones, around 87% of them singletons. The material sequenced was PBMCs or T cells enriched from blood (not recorded which). These receptors all come from a man aged 25-45 years who had recovered from COVID-19. Each CDR3 is given without its conserved first and last residue. Only part of the rows carry a size: once, few, many, or a class if the clone is expanded.

j_gene | len | abundance | v_gene | CDR3aa
TRBJ1-5 | 13 | NA | TRBV3-1/TRBV3-2 | ASSQGAVRGKPQH
TRBJ1-6 | 11 | NA | TRBV30 | AWRMELNSPLH
TRBJ1-3 | 15 | NA | TRBV7-8 | ASSPGQGLLQGNTIY
TRBJ2-1 | 14 | NA | TRBV2 | ASSEGWGGTLHEQF
TRBJ1-2 | 11 | NA | TRBV2 | ASSEGPFHGYT
TRBJ1-2 | 12 | NA | TRBV4-2 | ASSRGDSSYGYT
TRBJ1-6 | 12 | NA | TRBV3-1/TRBV3-2 | ASSQLGVPPPLH
TRBJ2-7 | 13 | NA | TRBV7-8 | ASSHSSGQFGEQY
TRBJ1-2 | 13 | NA | TRBV7-8 | ASSLEAPQAYGYT
TRBJ1-1 | 11 | few | TRBV6-2/TRBV6-3 | ASSTGENTEAF
TRBJ2-3 | 12 | NA | TRBV10-2 | ATASSGLTDTQY
TRBJ1-6 | 13 | NA | TRBV7-6 | ASSSRETYNSPLH
TRBJ1-5 | 14 | NA | TRBV4-1 | ASSQDIQQGSRPQH
TRBJ2-1 | 15 | NA | TRBV5-1 | ASSLGGTANSYNEQF
TRBJ2-5 | 13 | NA | TRBV25-1 | ASSDWTSLAETQY
TRBJ1-1 | 13 | NA | TRBV3-1/TRBV3-2 | ASSQERQGWTEAF
TRBJ2-7 | 12 | NA | TRBV3-1/TRBV3-2 | ASSQLAGVGEQY
TRBJ2-7 | 12 | NA | TRBV7-9 | ASSDEGGTYEQY
TRBJ1-5 | 12 | NA | TRBV2 | ASRRQNSNQPQH
TRBJ1-3 | 13 | NA | TRBV5-1 | ASSLNTHSGNTIY
TRBJ1-2 | 11 | NA | TRBV25-1 | ASIPAGSYGYT
TRBJ2-5 | 13 | NA | TRBV7-8 | ASSLKRQLQETQY
TRBJ2-3 | 13 | few | TRBV27 | ASSGGAVGTDTQY
TRBJ2-1 | 12 | NA | TRBV10-3 | AISTGTGYNEQF
TRBJ1-6 | 12 | NA | TRBV30 | AWSAGQGKSPLH
TRBJ2-3 | 14 | NA | TRBV4-1 | ASSPGRGSLADTQY
TRBJ2-3 | 16 | NA | TRBV7-2 | ASSLQKRGGISTDTQY
TRBJ1-4 | 10 | NA | TRBV28 | ASSRLQGGLF
TRBJ2-7 | 15 | NA | TRBV5-4 | ASSLAGVGAQTYEQY
TRBJ2-1 | 12 | NA | TRBV27 | ASSLSRGGDEQF
TRBJ2-1 | 12 | NA | TRBV7-6 | ASSRTSGYNEQF
TRBJ2-3 | 14 | NA | TRBV19 | ASSTLMRGGTDTQY
TRBJ2-3 | 12 | NA | TRBV3-1/TRBV3-2 | ASRQPGQGFTQY
TRBJ2-7 | 10 | NA | TRBV2 | ASSLQAYEQY
TRBJ2-1 | 14 | NA | TRBV24-1 | ATSNSGGSSREEQF
TRBJ1-1 | 13 | NA | TRBV10-1 | ASSVTRTGGTEAF
TRBJ2-7 | 15 | NA | TRBV9 | ASSPWGGTGLPYEQY
TRBJ1-1 | 10 | NA | TRBV12-3/TRBV12-4 | ANLGQGGEAF
TRBJ2-2 | 12 | NA | TRBV6-2/TRBV6-3 | ASSNTVNLGELF
TRBJ1-6 | 11 | NA | TRBV27 | ASSPLENSPLH
TRBJ1-2 | 7 | NA | TRBV27 | ATFYGYT
TRBJ1-3 | 11 | NA | TRBV10-3 | AIAPGSGNTIY
TRBJ2-1 | 14 | NA | TRBV3-1/TRBV3-2 | ASSPPPAELYNEQF
TRBJ1-3 | 13 | few | TRBV10-3 | AISPGQGSGNTIY
TRBJ2-7 | 12 | NA | TRBV7-2 | ASSSTGAFYEQY
TRBJ2-3 | 14 | NA | TRBV7-8 | ASSLGFRGRTDTQY
TRBJ2-7 | 10 | NA | TRBV18 | ASSGQVYEQY
TRBJ1-1 | 11 | NA | TRBV12-3/TRBV12-4 | ASSPQGEAEAF
TRBJ2-1 | 21 | once | TRBV1 | TSSQDSRAQASGGGGSYNEQF
TRBJ1-3 | 16 | NA | TRBV10-1 | ASSEYPGSPTSGNTIY
TRBJ2-7 | 11 | NA | TRBV2 | ATEGQGTYEQY
TRBJ1-1 | 12 | once | TRBV19 | ASSMLQENTEAF
TRBJ2-7 | 12 | NA | TRBV11-3 | ASSLQGSSYEQY
TRBJ2-1 | 14 | NA | TRBV7-8 | ASILAGGSSYNEQF
TRBJ1-2 | 12 | NA | TRBV7-9 | ASSLAQGDYGYT
TRBJ1-2 | 12 | NA | TRBV7-2 | ASSMGQRYDGYT
TRBJ1-2 | 11 | few | TRBV19 | ASIPQGGIGYT